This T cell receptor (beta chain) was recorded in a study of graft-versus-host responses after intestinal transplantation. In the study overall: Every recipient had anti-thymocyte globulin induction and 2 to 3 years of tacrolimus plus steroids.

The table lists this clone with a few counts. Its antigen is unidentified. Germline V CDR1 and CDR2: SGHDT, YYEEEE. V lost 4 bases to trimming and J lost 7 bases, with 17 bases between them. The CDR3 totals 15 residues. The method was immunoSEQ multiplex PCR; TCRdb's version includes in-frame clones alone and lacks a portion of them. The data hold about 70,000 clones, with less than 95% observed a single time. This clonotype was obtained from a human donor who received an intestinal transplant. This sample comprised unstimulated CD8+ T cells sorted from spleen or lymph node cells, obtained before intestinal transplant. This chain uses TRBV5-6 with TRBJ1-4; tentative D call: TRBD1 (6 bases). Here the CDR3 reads CASSLGAGAFEKLFF. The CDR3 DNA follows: TGTGCCAGCAGCCTGGGGGCGGGGGCGTTTGAAAAACTGTTTTTT.